The rows below give T cell receptor beta chains drawn from one sample of a study of cytomegalovirus exposure and HLA in healthy donors. Data came from immunoSEQ multiplex PCR; TCRdb stores just in-frame clones and leaves some out. The table includes about 96,000 clones, roughly three fifths detected once. The sequencing input was PBMCs. The receptors here all came from a man in his 60s in good health and CMV-seronegative. Both conserved end residues are part of each CDR3. The D gene is left open where the match is weak. A clone size is listed for some rows: how often the clone was seen (once, few, many), or a class if it is expanded.

j_call v_call clone_size d_call cdr3_nt cdr3_aa
TRBJ1-2 TRBV28 - - TGTGCCAGCAGGACAGTGCCTTACGGTGGTGGCTACACCTTC CASRTVPYGGGYTF
TRBJ2-5 TRBV21-1 - - TGTGCCAGCAGCAAAGCAGTCCGACAAGCCCAAGAGACCCAGTACTTC CASSKAVRQAQETQYF
TRBJ2-7 TRBV20-1 - - TGCAGTGCTAGAGAGGAGGAGCAGTACTTC CSAREEEQYF
TRBJ2-1 TRBV11-2 - - TGTGCCAGCAGCTTAGATCTAGGTTATCCCTACAATGAGCAGTTCTTC CASSLDLGYPYNEQFF
TRBJ2-3 TRBV7-2 - TRBD2 TGTGCCAGCAGCTTAGTTTGGTCTAGCGGGAGTGCGACAGATACGCAGTATTTT CASSLVWSSGSATDTQYF
TRBJ2-7 TRBV5-4 - TRBD2 TGTGCCAGCAGCCAAGAACTTAGGACTAGCGGGCGGTACGAGCAGTACTTC CASSQELRTSGRYEQYF
TRBJ1-2 TRBV19 - TRBD1 TGTGCCAGTACTGACATTTCTTTGGGACAGACTTTTAACTATGGCTACACCTTC CASTDISLGQTFNYGYTF
TRBJ2-4 TRBV14 - - TGTGCCAGCAGCCCTTCGACAGGAAACAAAAACATTCAGTACTTC CASSPSTGNKNIQYF
TRBJ1-2 TRBV19 - TRBD1 TGTGCCAGTAGTTTACCACAGGGGCGGTATGGCTACACCTTC CASSLPQGRYGYTF
TRBJ2-1 TRBV29-1 - TRBD2 TGCAGCGTTTTAGCTTCCCCTAGCGGGAGGAATACTGGGAATGAGCAGTTCTTC CSVLASPSGRNTGNEQFF
TRBJ2-7 TRBV7-9 - TRBD2 TGTGCCAGCAACCGGGGGGTAGCGGGAGGAAAGCAGTACTTC CASNRGVAGGKQYF
TRBJ2-7 TRBV5-1 - TRBD2 TGCGCCAGCAGCTTGGTTAGCGGGGATTCCTACGAGCAGTACTTC CASSLVSGDSYEQYF
TRBJ1-6 TRBV6-6 - TRBD1 TGTGCCAGCGTCCCGGGACAGGCTAATTCACCCCTCCACTTT CASVPGQANSPLHF
TRBJ2-1 TRBV6-5 - - TGTGCCAGCAGAGTACTGTGGGACTCTGACAATGAGCAGTTCTTC CASRVLWDSDNEQFF
TRBJ2-7 TRBV29-1 - - TGCAGCGTTGGACACACCATGGGTGAGCAGTACTTC CSVGHTMGEQYF
TRBJ2-4 TRBV6-5 - - TGTGCCAGCAGCCGGACAGTCCTTGGCATTCAGTACTTC CASSRTVLGIQYF
TRBJ2-2 TRBV28 once - TGTGCCAGCAGCCCTCCTTCCGGGGAGCTGTTTTTT CASSPPSGELFF
TRBJ1-1 TRBV18 - - TGTGCCAGCTCGGCCGGGGGTGAAGCTTTCTTT CASSAGGEAFF
TRBJ2-1 TRBV5-1 - TRBD1 TGCGCCAGCAGCTTGTACAGGGGCGACTACAATGAGCAGTTCTTC CASSLYRGDYNEQFF
TRBJ1-6 TRBV7-3 - TRBD1 TGTGCCAGCAGCGAGACAGGGGATTCACCCCTCCACTTT CASSETGDSPLHF
TRBJ2-6 TRBV19 - TRBD2 TGTGCCAGTAGTATTTTAGAAGCGGGATCCGGGGCCAACGTCCTGACTTTC CASSILEAGSGANVLTF
TRBJ1-1 TRBV30 - - TGTGCCTGGAGTGGACAGCTCATGAACACTGAAGCTTTCTTT CAWSGQLMNTEAFF
TRBJ2-7 TRBV29-1 medium-sized TRBD1 TGCAGCGTTCGATTACAGGGGGCCTCCTACGAGCAGTACTTC CSVRLQGASYEQYF
TRBJ1-1 TRBV6-1 - - TGTGCCAGCAGGCCAGGACAGAATAATGGTGAAGCTTTCTTT CASRPGQNNGEAFF
TRBJ2-7 TRBV6-1 - TRBD1 TGTGCCAGCAAGACAGGGCCTATCTACGAGCAGTACTTC CASKTGPIYEQYF
TRBJ2-7 TRBV19 - TRBD1 TGTGCCAGTAGTATACAGGACAGGGGGAGCCACGAGCAGTACTTC CASSIQDRGSHEQYF
TRBJ2-2 TRBV2 - TRBD1 TGTGCCAGCAGCAGGGACAGGGGCACCGGGGAGCTGTTTTTT CASSRDRGTGELFF
TRBJ1-3 TRBV9 - TRBD1 TGTGCCAGCAGCCCGCACGACAGGGGGCTTGGAAACACCATATATTTT CASSPHDRGLGNTIYF
TRBJ2-1 TRBV29-1 - - TGCAGCGTTGAGGGGGGGCGATCCTACAATGAGCAGTTCTTC CSVEGGRSYNEQFF
TRBJ2-5 TRBV7-9 - - TGTGCCAGCAGCTTAGGGTGGGAGGAGACCCAGTACTTC CASSLGWEETQYF
TRBJ2-5 TRBV29-1 - - TGCAGCGTTGAACAGGAGACCCAGTACTTC CSVEQETQYF
TRBJ1-2 TRBV6-1 - TRBD1 TGTGCCAGCTCCCCTGGGCAGGGGGTGACGGTCTTC CASSPGQGVTVF
TRBJ2-5 TRBV7-6 - TRBD2 TGTGCCAGCAGCTTATCGGGACTAGCGGGAGTGGGGGAGACCCAGTACTTC CASSLSGLAGVGETQYF
TRBJ2-7 TRBV6-5 - TRBD1 TGTGCCAGCAGTTTGGGACAGGGGGTTTCCTACGAGCAGTACTTC CASSLGQGVSYEQYF
TRBJ1-1 TRBV6-5 few - TGTGCCAGCAGTTACACGACAGTGAACACTGAAGCTTTCTTT CASSYTTVNTEAFF
TRBJ1-2 TRBV7-9 few - TGTGCCAGCAGCTTATCGGCAGCGTACTATGGCTACACCTTC CASSLSAAYYGYTF
TRBJ1-1 TRBV7-7 few - TGTGCTAGCAGCTTAACACTGAACACTGAAGCTTTCTTT CASSLTLNTEAFF
TRBJ2-1 TRBV5-1 - TRBD1 TGCGCCAGCAGCTCCGGGACAGGGATTGTAAGTGAGCAGTTCTTC CASSSGTGIVSEQFF
TRBJ1-4 TRBV5-1 once - TGCGCCAGCAGCTTCGGCTATCCTTTTGGGACAACCAATGAAAAACTGTTTTTT CASSFGYPFGTTNEKLFF
TRBJ2-5 TRBV2 - - TGTGCCAGCAGGGTCAGTTACCAAGAGACCCAGTACTTC CASRVSYQETQYF
TRBJ2-3 TRBV11-2 - TRBD1 TGTGCCAGCAGGGGAACAGGGGGTACAGATACGCAGTATTTT CASRGTGGTDTQYF
TRBJ2-7 TRBV2 - TRBD1 TGTGCCGGCAAGTTTGGGACAGGGGCCTACGAGCAGTACTTC CAGKFGTGAYEQYF
TRBJ2-5 TRBV20-1 few - TGCAGTGCAGTACTAGGGGGGACCCAGTACTTC CSAVLGGTQYF
TRBJ2-7 TRBV13 - - TGTGCCAGCAGCCCGAGACTGACCCCAAGAGGCGAGCAGTACTTC CASSPRLTPRGEQYF
TRBJ2-3 TRBV6-1 few - TGTGCCAGCACCGCGGGACAGTGGACAGATACGCAGTATTTT CASTAGQWTDTQYF
TRBJ2-3 TRBV5-1 - - TGCGCCAGCAGCATTGGGAATACGGGAGTGGGGGGCACAGATACGCAGTATTTT CASSIGNTGVGGTDTQYF
TRBJ1-2 TRBV25-1 - TRBD1 TGTGCCAGCAGTGACTTCAGGGGGCTTGGCTACACCTTC CASSDFRGLGYTF
TRBJ1-2 TRBV2 - TRBD1 TGTGCCAGCAGCGCCTCAGGGACAGGTGACTATGGCTACACCTTC CASSASGTGDYGYTF
TRBJ2-1 TRBV29-1 - - TGCAGCGTTAACCTGGGCGACAATGAGCAGTTCTTC CSVNLGDNEQFF
TRBJ1-1 TRBV5-6 - - TGTGCCAGCAGCTTGGGTAGCCTAAGGTCCACTGAAGCTTTCTTT CASSLGSLRSTEAFF
TRBJ1-5 TRBV6-1 - - TGTGCCAGCAGGCCTGGACAGAATCAGCCCCAGCATTTT CASRPGQNQPQHF